The entry below describes one T cell receptor (beta chain). The antigen remains unidentified. These data belong to a study of early stage breast cancer tumors. On the study more broadly: Eight ER+/PR+/HER2- tumors were invasive ductal; a few were invasive lobular. Around 10-fold was the mean read coverage per sample.

Study results and caveats: Enriched TCRB sequences shared across patients were mostly commonly generated sequences.

Each sample had two DNA replicates, roughly 0.5 ug blood or about 1.5 ug tissue. Clones were read by immunoSEQ multiplex PCR, and TCRdb kept only the in-frame ones, dropping some. The table has about 38,000 clones, over 70% seen once. The sequence derives from a person in their sixties with breast cancer. The specimen sequenced was blood.

CDR3: CASSPQGQGTEQYF. DNA for the CDR3: TGTGCCAGCTCACCACAGGGACAGGGAACCGAGCAGTACTTC. This chain connects TRBV18 to TRBJ2-7; 9 nucleotides agree with TRBD1. V was pared by 1 base and J by 6 bases, with 4 bases of the junction left unmatched. Germline V gives CDR1 KGHSH, CDR2 LQKENI. The CDR3 consists of 14 residues.